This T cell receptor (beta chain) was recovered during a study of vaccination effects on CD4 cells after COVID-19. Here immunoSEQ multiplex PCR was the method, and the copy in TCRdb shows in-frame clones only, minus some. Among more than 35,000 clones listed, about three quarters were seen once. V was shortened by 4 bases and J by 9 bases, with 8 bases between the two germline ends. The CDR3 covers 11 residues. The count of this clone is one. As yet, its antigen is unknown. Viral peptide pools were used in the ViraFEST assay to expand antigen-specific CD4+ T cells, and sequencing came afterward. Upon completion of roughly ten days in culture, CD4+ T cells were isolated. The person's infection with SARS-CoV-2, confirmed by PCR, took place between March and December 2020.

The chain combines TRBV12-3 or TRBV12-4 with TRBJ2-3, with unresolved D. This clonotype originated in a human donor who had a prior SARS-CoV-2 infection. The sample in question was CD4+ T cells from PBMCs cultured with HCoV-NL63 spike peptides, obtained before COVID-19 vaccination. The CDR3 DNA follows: TGTGCCAGCAGTTATGGGCGGACGCAGTATTTT. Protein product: CASSYGRTQYF.